The T cell receptor beta chain under discussion was sequenced for a study of beta chain features in type 1 diabetes. Study summary: Patients and healthy donors were similar in age, gender and cell yields. Overall study results and limits: Researchers report that Type 1 diabetes patients had moderately but significantly shorter TCRB CDR3s across all four CD4+ subsets. PCR might favor shorter templates, equally in patients and controls.

Investigators reverse transcribed all isolated RNA, so they sequenced expressed TCRB transcripts. Samples of naive, central memory and regulatory T cells yielded a mean of about 3.4 million reads. The data were produced by immunoSEQ multiplex PCR, yet TCRdb's version contains in-frame clones alone and is incomplete. Of 150,000 to 170,000 clones in the sample, about 9.3% were seen once. Each of the sorted populations had a purity greater than 95%. With regard to this clone: Its antigen is still unknown.

V shed 5 bases and J 8 bases; nucleotides not matched to a gene: 14. This CDR3 has 16 residues. CDR1 and CDR2 (germline): MDHEN, SYDVKM. The TCR was taken from a man aged 30 to 39 with type 1 diabetes. The sample consisted of central memory CD4+ T cells from blood. The chain recombines TRBV28 with TRBJ1-2; 10 nucleotides match TRBD1. The CDR3 protein is CASSPAGTGDSHGYTF. The CDR3, as DNA: TGTGCCAGCAGTCCCGCCGGGACAGGGGATTCTCACGGCTACACCTTC.